The T cell receptor beta chain under discussion was sequenced for a study of T cells after yellow fever vaccination. Notes on the study in general: Clones from primary vaccination mostly reappeared after the booster (around 97% CD4, just over 85% CD8).

The ends lost 5 bases at V and 3 bases at J; junction bases unmatched: 8. The CDR3 runs to 15 residues. Looked up from germline, CDR1 is LNHDA and CDR2 is SQIVND (reference sequence). A 5'RACE template-switching step, the method used to make TCR cDNA, added a universal primer site and UMIs. TCRdb ran MiXCR on the 5' RACE reads and lists one entry per CDR3 protein. The table includes 100,000 to 150,000 distinct CDR3 sequences, about 8.4% detected once. This clonotype was detected ten times or more. Its antigen remains unknown. The chain uses TRBV19 and TRBJ2-7, with TRBD2 identical over 9 bases. The receptor was derived from a man younger than 35 who received the YFV17D yellow fever vaccine. The starting material was CD8+ T cells sorted from PBMCs, obtained on the day of the yellow fever booster vaccination. The CDR3 DNA follows: TGTGCCAGTAGTTCGCCTCTAGCGGGGAACTACGAGCAGTACTTC. The encoded protein is CASSSPLAGNYEQYF.